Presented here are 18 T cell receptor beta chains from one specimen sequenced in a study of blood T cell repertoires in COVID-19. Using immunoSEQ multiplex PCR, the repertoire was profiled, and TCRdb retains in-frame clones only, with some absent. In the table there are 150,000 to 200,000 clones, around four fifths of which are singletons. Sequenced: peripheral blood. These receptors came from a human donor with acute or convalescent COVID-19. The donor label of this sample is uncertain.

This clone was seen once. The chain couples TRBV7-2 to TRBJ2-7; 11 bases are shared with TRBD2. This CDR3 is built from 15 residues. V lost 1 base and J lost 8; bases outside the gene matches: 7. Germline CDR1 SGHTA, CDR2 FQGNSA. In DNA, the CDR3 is TGTGCCAGCAGCTTAGACCGGCTAGCGGGAGGAAAGCAGTACTTC. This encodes CASSLDRLAGGKQYF.

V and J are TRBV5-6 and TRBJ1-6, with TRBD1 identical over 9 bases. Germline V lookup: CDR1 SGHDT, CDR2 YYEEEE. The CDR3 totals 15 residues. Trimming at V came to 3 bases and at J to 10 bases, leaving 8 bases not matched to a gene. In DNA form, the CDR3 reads TGTGCCAGCAGCTCACCCGGGACAGGGCGCTCACCCCTCCACTTT. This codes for CASSSPGTGRSPLHF.

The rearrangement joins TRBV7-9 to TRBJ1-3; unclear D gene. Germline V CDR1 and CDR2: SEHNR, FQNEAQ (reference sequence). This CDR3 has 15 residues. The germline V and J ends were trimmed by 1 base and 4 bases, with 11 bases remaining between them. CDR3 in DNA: TGTGCCAGCAGCTTAGTTTCCGGGAGGGGAAACACCATATATTTT. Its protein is CASSLVSGRGNTIYF.

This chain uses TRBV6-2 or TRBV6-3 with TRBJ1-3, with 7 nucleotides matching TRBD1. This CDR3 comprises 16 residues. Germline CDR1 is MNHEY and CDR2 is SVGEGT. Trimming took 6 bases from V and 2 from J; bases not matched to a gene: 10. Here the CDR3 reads CASSPRQGPPGNTIYF. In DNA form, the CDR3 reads TGTGCCAGCAGCCCTAGACAGGGCCCCCCTGGAAACACCATATATTTT.

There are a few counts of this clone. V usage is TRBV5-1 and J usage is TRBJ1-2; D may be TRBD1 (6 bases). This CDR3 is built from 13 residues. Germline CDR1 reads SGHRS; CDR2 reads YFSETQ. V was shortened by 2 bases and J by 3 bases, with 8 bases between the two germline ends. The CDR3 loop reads CASSLQGDYGYTF. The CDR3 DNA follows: TGCGCCAGCAGCTTACAGGGCGACTATGGCTACACCTTC.

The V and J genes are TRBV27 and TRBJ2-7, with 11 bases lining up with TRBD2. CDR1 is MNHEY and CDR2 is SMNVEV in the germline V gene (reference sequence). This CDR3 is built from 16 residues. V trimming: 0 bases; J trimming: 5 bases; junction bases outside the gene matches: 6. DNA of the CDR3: TGTGCCAGCAGTTTATCGGCTAGCGGGAGGAGGCACGAGCAGTACTTC. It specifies CASSLSASGRRHEQYF.

The CDR3 bases are TGTGCCAGCAGCTTAGTGGCGGGAGGTCCCTACAATGAGCAGTTCTTC. Translation gives CASSLVAGGPYNEQFF. This rearrangement joins TRBV7-9 to TRBJ2-1, with TRBD2 identical over 8 bases. Germline V CDR1 and CDR2: SEHNR, FQNEAQ (reference sequence). The V and J ends lost 1 base and 2 bases, in that order; junction bases with no gene match: 4. The CDR3 length is 16 residues. Drawing the rest from reference TRBV7-9 and TRBJ2-1, the complete variable domain is DTGVSQNPRHKITKRGQNVTFRCDPISEHNRLYWYRQTLGQGPEFLTYFQNEAQLEKSRLLSDRFSAERPKGSFSTLEIQRTEQGDSAMYLCASSLVAGGPYNEQFFGPGTRLTVL.

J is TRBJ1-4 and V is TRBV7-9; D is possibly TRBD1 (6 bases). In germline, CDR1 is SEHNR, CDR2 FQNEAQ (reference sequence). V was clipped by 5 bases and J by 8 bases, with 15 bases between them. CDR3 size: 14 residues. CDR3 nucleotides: TGTGCCAGCAGCCCCGGTTGGGACAACGAAAAACTGTTTTTT. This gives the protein CASSPGWDNEKLFF.

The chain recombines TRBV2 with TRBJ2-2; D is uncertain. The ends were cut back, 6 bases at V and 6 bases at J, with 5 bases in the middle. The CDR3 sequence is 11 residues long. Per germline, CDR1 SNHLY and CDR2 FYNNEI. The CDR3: CASRAAGELFF. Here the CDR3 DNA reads TGTGCCAGCAGGGCGGCCGGGGAGCTGTTTTTT.

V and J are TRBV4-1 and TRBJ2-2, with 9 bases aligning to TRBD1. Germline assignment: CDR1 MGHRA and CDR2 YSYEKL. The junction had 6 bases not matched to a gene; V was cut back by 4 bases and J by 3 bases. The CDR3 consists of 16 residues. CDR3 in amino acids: CASSPLGQGYTGELFF. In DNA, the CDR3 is TGCGCCAGCAGCCCGCTGGGACAGGGTTACACCGGGGAGCTGTTTTTT.

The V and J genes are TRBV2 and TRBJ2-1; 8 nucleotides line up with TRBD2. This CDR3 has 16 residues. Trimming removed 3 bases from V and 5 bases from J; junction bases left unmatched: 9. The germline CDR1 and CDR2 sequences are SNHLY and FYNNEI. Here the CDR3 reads CASSEASTSGHNEQFF. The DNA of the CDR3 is TGTGCCAGCAGTGAGGCCAGCACTAGCGGTCACAATGAGCAGTTCTTC.

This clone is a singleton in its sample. CDR3 loop: CASSGGLAGLSTDTQYF. Here the CDR3 DNA reads TGTGCCAGCAGTGGGGGACTAGCGGGACTCAGCACAGATACGCAGTATTTT. V and J are TRBV2 and TRBJ2-3, with TRBD2 matching over 13 bases. Germline V gene data show CDR1 as SNHLY and CDR2 as FYNNEI. CDR3 length: 17 amino acids. V trimming: 4 bases; J trimming: 0 bases; junction bases outside the gene matches: 4.

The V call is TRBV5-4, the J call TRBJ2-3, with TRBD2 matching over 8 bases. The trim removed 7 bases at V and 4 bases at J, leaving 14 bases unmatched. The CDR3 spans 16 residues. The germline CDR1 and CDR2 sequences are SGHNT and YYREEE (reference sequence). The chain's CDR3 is CASGLSGTRGADTQYF. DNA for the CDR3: TGTGCCAGCGGACTTAGCGGGACCCGTGGCGCAGATACGCAGTATTTT.

The CDR3 DNA reads as TGTGCCAGCAGTTTGACAGATCTGAACACTGAAGCTTTCTTT. Protein: CASSLTDLNTEAFF. The chain has TRBV27 and TRBJ1-1; D is possibly TRBD1 (5 bases). Trimming took 3 bases from V and 0 from J, leaving 8 bases between them. Germline CDR1 and CDR2: MNHEY and SMNVEV (reference sequence). The CDR3 covers 14 residues.

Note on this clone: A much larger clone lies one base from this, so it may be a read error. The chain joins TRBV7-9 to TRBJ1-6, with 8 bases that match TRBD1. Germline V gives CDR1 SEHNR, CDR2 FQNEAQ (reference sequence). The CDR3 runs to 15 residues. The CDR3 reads CVSSFNGQGNSPLHF. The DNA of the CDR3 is TGTGTCAGCAGCTTCAATGGACAGGGAAATTCACCCCTCCACTTT.

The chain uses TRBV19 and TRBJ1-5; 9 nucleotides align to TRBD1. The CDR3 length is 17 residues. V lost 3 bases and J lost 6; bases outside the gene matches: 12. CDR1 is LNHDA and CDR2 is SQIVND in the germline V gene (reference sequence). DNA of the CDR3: TGTGCCAGTAGTATTAGGGACAGGGCTCCGGAGGCTCAGCCCCAGCATTTT. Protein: CASSIRDRAPEAQPQHF.

In DNA, the CDR3 is TGTGCCATCAGTGAGGGGGGCAGCCGATTCCAAGAGACCCAGTACTTC. Protein sequence: CAISEGGSRFQETQYF. This chain joins TRBV10-3 and TRBJ2-5; a weak D match, TRBD1 (6 bases). The CDR3 has 16 amino acids. V was pared by 2 bases and J by 1 base, with 14 bases between. Germline V gene data show CDR1 as ENHRY and CDR2 as SYGVKD.

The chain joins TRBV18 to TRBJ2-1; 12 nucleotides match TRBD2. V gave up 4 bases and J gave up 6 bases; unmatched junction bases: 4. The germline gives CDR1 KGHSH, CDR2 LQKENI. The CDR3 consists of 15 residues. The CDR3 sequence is CASSQGTSGRNEQFF. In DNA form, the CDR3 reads TGTGCCAGCTCACAAGGGACTAGCGGGCGCAATGAGCAGTTCTTC.